These 28 T cell receptor beta chains share one sample of origin, sequenced in a study of control samples from healthy donors and cancer patients. Only in-frame clones appear in the TCRdb table, and some are missing; sequencing was by immunoSEQ multiplex PCR. The sample yields fewer than 85,000 clones, 89% seen once. Sequencing was performed on blood. The receptors stem from a man aged 50 to 60 in good health.

The chain carries TRBV5-4 and TRBJ2-5; possibly TRBD1 or TRBD2 for D (5 bases each). Trimming took 0 bases from V and 4 from J, leaving 7 bases between them. The CDR3 spans 13 residues. The germline CDR1 and CDR2 sequences are SGHNT and YYREEE (reference sequence). The CDR3 nucleotides read TGTGCCAGCAGCTTGGGGGGGTCAGAGACCCAGTACTTC. Residues: CASSLGGSETQYF.

This chain joins TRBV6-5 and TRBJ1-1, with D unclear. Germline assignment: CDR1 MNHEY and CDR2 SVGAGI. The CDR3 runs 15 residues. Trimming took 0 bases from V and 1 from J, leaving 9 bases between them. This CDR3 reads CASSYSPGRNTEAFF. DNA of the CDR3: TGTGCCAGCAGTTACTCTCCCGGTCGGAACACTGAAGCTTTCTTT.

This clone was picked up one time. V is TRBV6-1 and J is TRBJ2-5; the D gene is possibly TRBD1 (6 bases). CDR3 length: 14 amino acids. V lost 3 bases to trimming and J lost 3 bases, with 11 bases between them. The germline CDR1 and CDR2 sequences are MNHNS and SASEGT. CDR3 DNA sequence: TGTGCCAGCAGTGACCCGAGGACAGAAGAGACCCAGTACTTC. Its protein is CASSDPRTEETQYF.

The CDR3 spells CASSAGTNNEQFF. The CDR3 nucleotides read TGCGCCAGCAGCGCCGGGACGAACAATGAGCAGTTCTTC. The chain couples TRBV5-1 to TRBJ2-1; perhaps D is TRBD1 or TRBD2 (5 bases each). Trimming removed 4 bases at V and 5 bases at J, with 10 bases between. There are 13 residues in the CDR3. Germline V lookup: CDR1 SGHRS, CDR2 YFSETQ.

This rearrangement joins TRBV7-9 to TRBJ1-5, with unresolved D. V was pared by 2 bases and J by 2 bases, with 7 bases between. CDR1 and CDR2 (germline): SEHNR, FQNEAQ (reference sequence). CDR3 size: 14 residues. This chain's CDR3 is CASSLFDGNQPQHF. CDR3 nucleotide sequence: TGTGCCAGCAGCTTATTTGATGGCAATCAGCCCCAGCATTTT.

The J gene is TRBJ1-2, the V gene TRBV29-1; D uncertain. Germline CDR1 reads SQVTM; CDR2 reads ANQGSEA. This CDR3 has 12 residues. With 3 bases removed from V and 3 bases from J, the gap between germline ends came to 8 bases. The CDR3 nucleotides are TGCAGCGTTGATCCGGGCGACTATGGCTACACCTTC. As protein: CSVDPGDYGYTF.

The chain employs TRBV9 and TRBJ2-5; TRBD1 is a possible D gene (5 bases). The germline CDR1 and CDR2 sequences are SGDLS and YYNGEE. The V end lost 0 bases, the J end lost 1 base, and 13 bases lay between the germline ends. The CDR3 is 16 residues long. DNA for the CDR3: TGTGCCAGCAGCGTAGGATCCGTAAGGGGCCAAGAGACCCAGTACTTC. This gives the protein CASSVGSVRGQETQYF.

This clone occurred a few times. CDR3 sequence (DNA): TGTGCCAGCAGTTACGCAGCACAGGGAGAGACCCAGTACTTC. It specifies CASSYAAQGETQYF. The chain couples TRBV6-5 to TRBJ2-5, with D perhaps TRBD1 (6 bases). The CDR3 length is 14 residues. V was pared by 2 bases and J by 4 bases, with 11 bases between. CDR1 and CDR2 (germline): MNHEY, SVGAGI.

The genes are TRBV7-3 and TRBJ2-2; 7 nucleotides agree with TRBD1. Trimming at V came to 4 bases and at J to 2 bases, leaving 4 bases not matched to a gene. This CDR3 comprises 15 residues. CDR1 and CDR2 (germline): SGHTA, FQGTGA. For the CDR3, the DNA is TGTGCCAGCAGCTCGGGACAGACAAACACCGGGGAGCTGTTTTTT. Its protein is CASSSGQTNTGELFF.

The chain employs TRBV5-5 and TRBJ1-2; TRBD1 agrees at 9 bases. CDR1 and CDR2 (germline): SGHKS, YYEKEE (reference sequence). The trim removed 2 bases at V and 0 bases at J, leaving 8 bases unmatched. The CDR3 loop spans 17 amino acids. Written as DNA, the CDR3 is TGTGCCAGCAGCTTCGGACAGGGGTCGCAAGCTAACTATGGCTACACCTTC. This gives the protein CASSFGQGSQANYGYTF.

This rearrangement joins TRBV6-4 to TRBJ1-2; D perhaps matches TRBD1 (5 bases). The CDR3 covers 13 residues. CDR1 MRHNA and CDR2 SNTAGT come from the germline V gene. Trimming took off 1 base at V and 7 bases at J, with 10 bases between the two ends. Here the CDR3 reads CASSDLGRGGYTF. The CDR3 nucleotides read TGTGCCAGCAGTGACTTAGGGAGGGGTGGCTACACCTTC.

The rearrangement links TRBV7-9 to TRBJ1-2, with D perhaps TRBD1 (5 bases). Germline CDR1 reads SEHNR; CDR2 reads FQNEAQ (reference sequence). The CDR3 is made up of 13 amino acids. The V and J ends lost 5 bases and 12 bases respectively, with 19 bases between them. CDR3 loop: CASSSTSGRQHTF. CDR3 nucleotides: TGTGCCAGCAGCAGTACCTCGGGACGGCAGCACACCTTC.

The J gene is TRBJ1-5, the V gene TRBV30, with no clear D. Germline loops: CDR1 GTSNPN, CDR2 SVGIG (reference sequence). This CDR3 spans 13 amino acids. V gave up 1 base and J gave up 3 bases, with 7 bases separating them. The CDR3 nucleotides read TGTGCCTGGAGTGCACAGAACAATCAGCCCCAGCATTTT. This translates into CAWSAQNNQPQHF.

This clone occurred once. The J gene is TRBJ1-1, the V gene TRBV6-6, with D hard to call. Per germline, CDR1 MNHNY and CDR2 SVGAGI (reference sequence). The V end lost 11 bases, the J end lost 3 bases, and 4 bases lay between the germline ends. CDR3 length equals 9 residues. CDR3 DNA sequence: TGTGCCCTCGACACTGAAGCTTTCTTT. As protein: CALDTEAFF.

The chain couples TRBV5-1 to TRBJ2-5; 9 nucleotides match TRBD1. The V segment lost 4 bases and the J segment 2 bases; nucleotides outside the gene matches: 9. The CDR3 consists of 16 residues. Per germline, CDR1 SGHRS and CDR2 YFSETQ. CDR3 nucleotide sequence: TGCGCCAGCAGCGTGCTCCCCGGGACAGGGCAAGAGACCCAGTACTTC. It encodes CASSVLPGTGQETQYF.

In its sample, this clone was seen a few times. The rearrangement uses TRBV7-9 and TRBJ2-7; the D is unclear. This CDR3 has 14 residues. Trimming shortened V by 5 bases and J by 1 base, and 12 bases separated the two germline ends. Germline CDR1 and CDR2: SEHNR and FQNEAQ (reference sequence). Written as DNA, the CDR3 is TGTGCCAGCAGCCCCCGACCTTCTTCCTACGAGCAGTACTTC. This codes for CASSPRPSSYEQYF.

The chain couples TRBV7-2 to TRBJ2-1; D remains ambiguous. CDR3 length: 13 amino acids. The germline V gene encodes CDR1 SGHTA and CDR2 FQGNSA. The V gene lost 10 bases and the J gene lost 0 bases, with 10 bases spanning the gap. CDR3: CATGQSSYNEQFF. The CDR3 DNA reads as TGTGCCACAGGCCAGAGCTCCTACAATGAGCAGTTCTTC.

The CDR3 is CASSLRRTHNEQFF. CDR3 bases: TGTGCCAGCAGCTTAAGGCGCACCCACAATGAGCAGTTCTTC. V gene TRBV11-2 combines with J gene TRBJ2-1; unclear D gene. CDR1 and CDR2 (germline): SGHAT, FQNNGV. This CDR3 has 14 amino acids. V was shortened by 2 bases and J by 5 bases, with 10 bases between the two germline ends.

The V call is TRBV6-5, the J call TRBJ1-1; D uncertain. CDR1 is MNHEY, CDR2 SVGAGI, per germline. This CDR3 is built from 14 residues. V dropped 7 bases and J dropped 1 base, with 13 bases sitting between them. The CDR3 coding sequence is TGTGCCAGCACCAAGGAGGGAAGGAACACTGAAGCTTTCTTT. Amino acid sequence: CASTKEGRNTEAFF.

For this clone: The germline gene is not matched at one end of the junction; a read error may be the cause. In the same sample, other DNA sequences code for this CDR3. V and J are TRBV2 and TRBJ2-5; D gene unclear. Germline V lookup: CDR1 SNHLY, CDR2 FYNNEI. The CDR3 is made up of 12 amino acids. The chain's CDR3 is CASVLHQETQYF. CDR3 bases: TGTGCCAGTGTACTCCACCAGGAGACCCAGTACTTC.

This clone was seen only once. V usage is TRBV6-5 and J usage is TRBJ2-7, with 8 nucleotides matching TRBD1. Looked up from germline, CDR1 is MNHEY and CDR2 is SVGAGI. V lost 2 bases and J lost 1; bases outside the gene matches: 7. The CDR3 spans 16 residues. The CDR3: CASSYPRTGSSYEQYF. The CDR3 nucleotides are TGTGCCAGCAGTTACCCCCGGACAGGGTCTTCCTACGAGCAGTACTTC.

The rearrangement joins TRBV27 to TRBJ1-6; no clear D gene. CDR1 is MNHEY and CDR2 is SMNVEV in the germline V gene (reference sequence). The CDR3 spans 15 residues. V lost 0 bases and J lost 6, with 9 bases in between. CDR3 loop: CASSLSASFNSPLHF. CDR3 nucleotides: TGTGCCAGCAGTTTATCGGCCAGCTTTAATTCACCCCTCCACTTT.

J is TRBJ1-4 and V is TRBV5-1; TRBD1 aligns across 10 bases. The CDR3 covers 15 residues. The germline V gene encodes CDR1 SGHRS and CDR2 YFSETQ. Trimming removed 4 bases from V and 6 bases from J; junction bases left unmatched: 6. The CDR3 DNA reads TGCGCCAGCAGCGAATCCGGGACAGGGGATGAAAAACTGTTTTTT. It yields the protein CASSESGTGDEKLFF.

The chain employs TRBV6-6 and TRBJ1-1; D unclear. Germline V gene sequence: CDR1 MNHNY, CDR2 SVGAGI (reference sequence). The CDR3 spans 15 residues. V lost 4 bases and J lost 1, with 13 bases in between. CDR3 residues: CASSFDLAANTEAFF. CDR3 nucleotide sequence: TGTGCCAGCAGTTTTGACCTGGCGGCGAACACTGAAGCTTTCTTT.

The V call is TRBV3-1 (or the pseudogene TRBV3-2), the J call TRBJ1-3; D gene ambiguous. Trimming pared 0 bases from V and 5 bases from J, leaving 2 bases between. Germline V gives CDR1 LGHDT, CDR2 YNNKEL (reference sequence). This CDR3 contains 12 residues. CDR3 in DNA: TGTGCCAGCAGCCAAGACCGAAACACCATATATTTT. It encodes CASSQDRNTIYF.

Many counts were recorded for this clone. The chain joins TRBV5-8 to TRBJ2-7, with unresolved D. Germline CDR1 is SGHTS and CDR2 is YDEGEE. The V end was cut by 4 bases, the J end by 4 bases, with 15 bases between. There are 14 residues in the CDR3. The CDR3 spells CASSLGDTTYEQYF. CDR3 coding DNA: TGTGCCAGCAGCCTGGGCGACACGACGTACGAGCAGTACTTC. Looking up the rest from reference TRBV5-8 and TRBJ2-7 gives the full variable domain: EAGVTQSPTHLIKTRGQQATLRCSPISGHTSVYWYQQALGLGLQFLLWYDEGEERNRGNFPPRFSGRQFPNYSSELNVNALELEDSALYLCASSLGDTTYEQYFGPGTRLTVT.

The chain carries TRBV10-3 and TRBJ2-7; TRBD2 is a possible D gene (7 bases). CDR3 length: 17 residues. Germline CDR1 is ENHRY and CDR2 is SYGVKD. With 6 bases removed from V and 1 base from J, the gap between germline ends came to 22 bases. The CDR3 DNA follows: TGTGCCATCAGGGGAGGGGGATCCGGCCAAACATCCTACGAGCAGTACTTC. Amino acids: CAIRGGGSGQTSYEQYF.

The chain uses TRBV7-2 and TRBJ1-3; TRBD1 might be the D (6 bases). Germline values: CDR1 SGHTA, CDR2 FQGNSA. V shed 3 bases and J shed 4 bases, with 13 bases lying between them. The CDR3 loop spans 15 amino acids. DNA for the CDR3: TGTGCCAGCAGCTTGAGTCGGGGGCCGGGAAACACCATATATTTT. Amino acids: CASSLSRGPGNTIYF.